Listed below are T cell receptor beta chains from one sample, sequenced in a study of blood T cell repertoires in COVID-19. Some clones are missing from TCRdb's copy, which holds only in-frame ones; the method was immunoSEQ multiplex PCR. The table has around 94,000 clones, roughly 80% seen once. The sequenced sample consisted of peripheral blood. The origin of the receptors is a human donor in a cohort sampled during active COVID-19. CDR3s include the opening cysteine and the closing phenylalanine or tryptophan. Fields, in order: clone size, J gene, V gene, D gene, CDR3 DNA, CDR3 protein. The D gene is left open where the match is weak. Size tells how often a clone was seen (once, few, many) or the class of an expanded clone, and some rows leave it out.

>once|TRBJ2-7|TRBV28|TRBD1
TGTGCCAGCAGTTTAGCCCTTCGGACAGGGGAAAGCTCCTACGAGCAGTACTTC
CASSLALRTGESSYEQYF
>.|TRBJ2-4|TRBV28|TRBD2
TGTGCCAGCAGCGCAGGGACTAGCGGGGGATCCAAAAACATTCAGTACTTC
CASSAGTSGGSKNIQYF
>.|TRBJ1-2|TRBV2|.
TGTGCCAGCAGTGCCGAGACAGCTTATGGCTACACCTTC
CASSAETAYGYTF
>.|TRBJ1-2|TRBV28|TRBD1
TGTGCCAGCAGGCGAACAGGGGCCCCAAACTATGGCTACACCTTC
CASRRTGAPNYGYTF
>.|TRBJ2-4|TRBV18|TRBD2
TGTGCCAGCTCGGATCCGGGGGGAACAAACATTCAGTACTTC
CASSDPGGTNIQYF
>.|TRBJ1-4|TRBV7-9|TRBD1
TGTGCCAGCAGCTTCAGGGGGCGGAGGGGGAAACTGTTTTTT
CASSFRGRRGKLFF
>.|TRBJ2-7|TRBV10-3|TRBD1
TGTGCCATCAGTGAGTCGGGGGGACAGGGGTCCTACGAGCAGTACTTC
CAISESGGQGSYEQYF
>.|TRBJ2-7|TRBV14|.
TGTGCCAGCAGCCAAGCTCACCAGAAAGAGCAGTACTTC
CASSQAHQKEQYF
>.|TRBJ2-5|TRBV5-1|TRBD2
TGCGCCAGCGGTACAAGCGGGGGGGAGACCCAGTACTTC
CASGTSGGETQYF
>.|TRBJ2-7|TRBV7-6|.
TGTGCCAGCAGCCGGGACGGAGGGGTCTACGAGCAGTACTTC
CASSRDGGVYEQYF
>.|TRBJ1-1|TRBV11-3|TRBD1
TGTGCCAGCAGCTTAGACCTTCCCTGGACAGGGCCCATGAACACTGAAGCTTTCTTT
CASSLDLPWTGPMNTEAFF
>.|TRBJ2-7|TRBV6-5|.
TGTGCCAGCATAGGGGATTCCTACGAGCAGTACTTC
CASIGDSYEQYF
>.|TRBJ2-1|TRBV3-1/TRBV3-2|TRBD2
TGTGCCAGCAGCCCGGGACTAGCGGGGGGGCCTTACAATGAGCAGTTCTTC
CASSPGLAGGPYNEQFF
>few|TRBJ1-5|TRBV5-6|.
TGTGCCAGCAGCTTGACGGGAGGCCCGGAACAGCCCCAGCATTTT
CASSLTGGPEQPQHF
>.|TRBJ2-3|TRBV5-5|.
TGTGCCAGCAGCTTGGATCCTCCACTCACCTATACGCAGTATTTT
CASSLDPPLTYTQYF
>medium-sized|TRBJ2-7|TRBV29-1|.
TGCAGCGCCGCGGACAGGGAGGGCTACGAGCAGTACTTC
CSAADREGYEQYF
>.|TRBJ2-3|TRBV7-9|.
TGTGCCAGCAGCTTAGTCGCGCTCTCTAGCACAGATACGCAGTATTTT
CASSLVALSSTDTQYF
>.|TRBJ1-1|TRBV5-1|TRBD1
TGCGCCAGCAGCTTAGGACAGGAAATTACTGAAGCTTTCTTT
CASSLGQEITEAFF
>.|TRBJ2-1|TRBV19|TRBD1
TGTGCCAGCTCGCCGACAGGGCTTAGCCCTCTTGGGTACAATGAGCAGTTCTTC
CASSPTGLSPLGYNEQFF
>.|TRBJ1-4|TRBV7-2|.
TGTGCCAGCAGCTTAGGACAGTTTGCAACTAATGAAAAACTGTTTTTT
CASSLGQFATNEKLFF
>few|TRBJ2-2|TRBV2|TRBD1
TGTGCCAGCAGTGGACCAGGAGAGGGGGCCCCAAAGTTTGGGGAGCTGTTTTTT
CASSGPGEGAPKFGELFF
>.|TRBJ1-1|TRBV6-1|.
TGTGCCAGCAGTGAGTTGGGGGCTGGCACTGAAGCTTTCTTT
CASSELGAGTEAFF
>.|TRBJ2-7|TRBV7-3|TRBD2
TGTGCCAGCAGCCCCGGGGGGGGAGGCGAGCAGTACTTC
CASSPGGGGEQYF
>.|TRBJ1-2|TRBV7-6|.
TGTGCCAGCAGCTTGGGTACAGCTAACTATGGCTACACCTTC
CASSLGTANYGYTF
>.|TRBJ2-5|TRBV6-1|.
TGTGCCAGCAGTGAAAGAGTTGAAGAGACCCAGTACTTC
CASSERVEETQYF
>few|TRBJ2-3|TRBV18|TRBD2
TGTGCCAGCTCACCCGGGACTAGGGCAGATACGCAGTATTTT
CASSPGTRADTQYF
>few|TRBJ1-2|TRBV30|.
TGTGCCTGGAGCCGAAGTTACGGCTATGGCTACACCTTC
CAWSRSYGYGYTF
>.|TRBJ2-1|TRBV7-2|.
TGTGCCAGCAGCCCTCTCGGACTATACAATGAGCAGTTCTTC
CASSPLGLYNEQFF
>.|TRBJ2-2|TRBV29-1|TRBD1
TGCAGCGCCGACAGGGGATTCACCGGGGAGCTGTTTTTT
CSADRGFTGELFF
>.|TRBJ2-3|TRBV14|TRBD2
TGTGCCAGCAGCCAAGAGCTAGCGGGTAATACGCAGTATTTT
CASSQELAGNTQYF
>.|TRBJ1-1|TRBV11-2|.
TGTGCCAGCAGCTTTATTAGGGGGTGGGCGGCTTTCTTT
CASSFIRGWAAFF
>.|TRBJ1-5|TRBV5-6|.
TGTGCCAGCAGCGGCCCGGGGGGAGTAGGTCAGCCCCAGCATTTT
CASSGPGGVGQPQHF
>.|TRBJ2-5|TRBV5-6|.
TGTGCCAGCAGCCTGGGACTTGGAGAGACCCAGTACTTC
CASSLGLGETQYF
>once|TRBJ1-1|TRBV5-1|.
TGCGCCAGCAGCTTGGCCCAGGGACTAGAAGCTTTCTTT
CASSLAQGLEAFF
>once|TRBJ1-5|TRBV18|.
TGTGCCAGCTCACAACGAGGGCAGCCCCAGCATTTT
CASSQRGQPQHF
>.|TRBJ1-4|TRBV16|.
TGTGCCAGCAGCCAATCGACGTGGACAATAGTTTCGAAACTGTTTTTT
CASSQSTWTIVSKLFF
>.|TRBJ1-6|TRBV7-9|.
TGTGCCAGCAGCTTAGCACAGGTTTATAATTCACCCCTCCACTTT
CASSLAQVYNSPLHF
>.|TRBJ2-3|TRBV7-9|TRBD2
TGTGCCAGCAGCCGCAGAAGTAGCGGGGGGGCGGTAGATACGCAGTATTTT
CASSRRSSGGAVDTQYF
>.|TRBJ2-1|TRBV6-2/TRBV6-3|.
TGTGCCAGCAGTTACTCGATCGGTAGCTCCTACAATGAGCAGTTCTTC
CASSYSIGSSYNEQFF
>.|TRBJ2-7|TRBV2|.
TGTGCCAGCACAGGGGAGGGGGAGCAGTACTTC
CASTGEGEQYF
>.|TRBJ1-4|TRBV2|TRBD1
TGTGCCAGCAGGGAGACAGGGTTGGGTAATGAAAAACTGTTTTTT
CASRETGLGNEKLFF
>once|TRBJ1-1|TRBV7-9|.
TGTGCCAGCAGCTTCCCCCAGGTAGCGGCTTTCTTT
CASSFPQVAAFF
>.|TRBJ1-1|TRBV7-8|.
TGTGCCAGCAGCTTAAAAATTGCGGGGGACACTGAAGCTTTCTTT
CASSLKIAGDTEAFF
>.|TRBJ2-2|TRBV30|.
TGTGCCTGGAGTGTATTTGGCAGAACGAACACCGGGGAGCTGTTTTTT
CAWSVFGRTNTGELFF
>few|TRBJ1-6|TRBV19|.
TGTGCCAGTAGTATAGACCCGGCAGGGTGGACACCCCTCCACTTT
CASSIDPAGWTPLHF
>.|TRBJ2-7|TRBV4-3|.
TGCGCCAGCAGCCAAGAGGAGGGGAGACGGCAGTACTTC
CASSQEEGRRQYF